The 11 T cell receptor beta chains presented below share a single source sample, sequenced in a study of blood T cells in healthy people across ages. Alongside a J-beta primer mix, a sample-barcoded 5' primer served in a second PCR lasting about 6 to 12 cycles. TCRdb reprocessed the 5' RACE reads with MiXCR, giving one entry per CDR3 protein. The sample consists of 720,000 or so distinct CDR3 sequences, roughly 43% of them appearing once. Sequencing input: blood. Receptors originate from an elderly man in good health.

The gene calls are TRBV6-5 and TRBJ2-3; perhaps D is TRBD1 or TRBD2 (6 bases each). This CDR3 has 16 residues. The V and J ends lost 2 bases and 5 bases respectively, with 17 bases between them. The V gene's germline CDR1 is MNHEY and CDR2 SVGAGI. CDR3 sequence: CASSYHEKGGQDTQYF. CDR3 sequence (DNA): TGTGCCAGCAGTTACCATGAGAAGGGGGGACAAGATACGCAGTATTTT.

This clonotype has just a few counts. This CDR3 reads CATSNTGTSGVRNHEQFF. The DNA for the CDR3 is TGTGCCACCAGCAATACCGGGACTAGCGGGGTCCGAAATCATGAGCAGTTCTTC. The rearrangement joins TRBV15 to TRBJ2-1; 13 bases map to TRBD2. J was trimmed by 8 bases and V by 4 bases; bases with no gene match: 14. The length of the CDR3 is 18 residues. CDR1 LNHNV and CDR2 YYDKDF come from the germline V gene (reference sequence).

This chain uses TRBV20-1 with TRBJ1-1, with TRBD1 as a possible D gene (5 bases). CDR3 length: 14 amino acids. V was shortened by 2 bases and J by 4 bases, with 14 bases between the two germline ends. Germline lookup yields CDR1 DFQATT and CDR2 SNEGSKA (reference sequence). The CDR3 nucleotides are TGCAGTGCTAGATGGCAGGGCCTGAGCACTGAAGCTTTCTTT. It encodes CSARWQGLSTEAFF.

The gene calls are TRBV7-2 and TRBJ2-3, with a weak D call TRBD2 (5 bases). There are 14 residues in the CDR3. V lost 3 bases to trimming and J lost 5 bases, with 12 bases between them. CDR1 is SGHTA and CDR2 is FQGNSA in the germline V gene. The CDR3 sequence is CASSFVGEGDTQYF. The CDR3 region has the DNA TGTGCCAGCAGCTTCGTGGGTGAGGGAGATACGCAGTATTTT.

The chain combines TRBV20-1 with TRBJ2-1; D not resolved. The CDR3 has 12 residues. V was trimmed by 6 bases and J by 10 bases, leaving 16 bases between them. Germline V CDR1 and CDR2: DFQATT, SNEGSKA (reference sequence). The CDR3 loop reads CSAKGSPREQFF. In DNA form, the CDR3 reads TGCAGTGCGAAAGGCTCTCCCCGCGAGCAGTTCTTC.

The V call is TRBV20-1, the J call TRBJ2-3; 8 nucleotides match TRBD2. Germline CDR1 and CDR2: DFQATT and SNEGSKA (reference sequence). With V trimmed by 6 bases and J by 4 bases, 15 bases remained unmatched. CDR3 length equals 16 residues. The CDR3 nucleotides are TGCAGTGCCAACCGATGGGGACGGGAGGGTCCAGATACGCAGTATTTT. The encoded protein is CSANRWGREGPDTQYF.

The genes are TRBV3-1 and TRBJ1-4, with a tentative D call TRBD1 (5 bases). Germline values: CDR1 LGHDT, CDR2 YNNKEL (reference sequence). V lost 4 bases and J 4 bases, leaving 10 bases between the germline ends. CDR3 length: 14 amino acids. The CDR3 DNA reads as TGTGCCAGCAGCCCATGGCAGGGTAATGAAAAACTGTTTTTT. The encoded protein is CASSPWQGNEKLFF. The full variable domain, completed using reference TRBV3-1 and TRBJ1-4, is DTAVSQTPKYLVTQMGNDKSIKCEQNLGHDTMYWYKQDSKKFLKIMFSYNNKELIINETVPNRFSPKSPDKAHLNLHINSLELGDSAVYFCASSPWQGNEKLFFGSGTQLSVL.

The chain has TRBV20-1 and TRBJ2-1; 7 nucleotides match TRBD2. Germline V CDR1 and CDR2: DFQATT, SNEGSKA (reference sequence). CDR3 length: 12 amino acids. J lost 8 bases, V lost 6 bases, and 7 bases had no gene match. The DNA of the CDR3 is TGCAGTGCAAACTACCGGGGGGATGAGCAGTTCTTC. This gives the protein CSANYRGDEQFF.

This chain joins TRBV6-2 or TRBV6-3 and TRBJ1-1; unclear D gene. The V end lost 7 bases, the J end lost 2 bases, and 11 bases lay between the germline ends. This CDR3 has 13 residues. Germline values: CDR1 MNHEY, CDR2 SVGEGT. The CDR3 protein is CASTYWANTEAFF. The CDR3 bases are TGTGCCAGCACTTATTGGGCCAACACTGAAGCTTTCTTT.

V gene TRBV18 combines with J gene TRBJ2-3; D possibly corresponds to TRBD2 (5 bases). With 2 bases removed from V and 6 bases from J, the gap between germline ends came to 21 bases. Germline V gene sequence: CDR1 KGHSH, CDR2 LQKENI. CDR3 size: 17 residues. Here the CDR3 reads CASSPSSPARAGDTQYF. The DNA for the CDR3 is TGTGCCAGCTCACCATCGAGCCCAGCGAGGGCGGGCGATACGCAGTATTTT.

This clonotype occurred many times. The rearrangement joins TRBV7-2 to TRBJ2-5; 9 bases are shared with TRBD2. Germline V gene data show CDR1 as SGHTA and CDR2 as FQGNSA. The CDR3 covers 15 residues. Unmatched junction bases numbered 11, after V lost 1 base and J lost 11 bases. The DNA of the CDR3 is TGTGCCAGCAGCTTAGGGACTAGCGTCAACAATGAGCAGTACTTC. This encodes CASSLGTSVNNEQYF. Variable domain in full (rest from reference TRBV7-2 and TRBJ2-5): GAGVSQSPSNKVTEKGKDVELRCDPISGHTALYWYRQSLGQGLEFLIYFQGNSAPDKSGLPSDRFSAERTGGSVSTLTIQRTQQEDSAVYLCASSLGTSVNNEQYFGPGTRLLVL.